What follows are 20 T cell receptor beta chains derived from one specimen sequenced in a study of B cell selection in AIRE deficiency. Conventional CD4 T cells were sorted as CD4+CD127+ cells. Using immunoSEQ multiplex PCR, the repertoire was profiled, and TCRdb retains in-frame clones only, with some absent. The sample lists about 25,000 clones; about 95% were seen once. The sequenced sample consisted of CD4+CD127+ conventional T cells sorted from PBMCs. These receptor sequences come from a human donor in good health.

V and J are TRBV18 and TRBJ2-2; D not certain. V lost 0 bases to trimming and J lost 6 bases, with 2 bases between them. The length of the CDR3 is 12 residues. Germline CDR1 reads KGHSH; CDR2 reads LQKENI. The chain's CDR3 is CASSPPSGELFF. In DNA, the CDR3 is TGTGCCAGCTCACCACCGTCCGGGGAGCTGTTTTTT.

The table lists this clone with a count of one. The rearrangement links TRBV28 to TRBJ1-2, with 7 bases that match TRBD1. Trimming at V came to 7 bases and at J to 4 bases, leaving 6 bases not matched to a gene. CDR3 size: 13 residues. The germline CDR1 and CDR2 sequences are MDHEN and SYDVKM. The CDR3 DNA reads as TGTGCCAGCATCCCGGGACAGACCTATGGCTACACCTTC. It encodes CASIPGQTYGYTF.

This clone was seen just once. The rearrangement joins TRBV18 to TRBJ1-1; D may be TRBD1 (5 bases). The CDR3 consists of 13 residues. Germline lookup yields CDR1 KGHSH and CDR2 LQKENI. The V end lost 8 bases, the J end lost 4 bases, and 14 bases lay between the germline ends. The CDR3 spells CASATSGTTEAFF. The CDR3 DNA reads TGTGCCAGCGCCACTTCAGGGACCACTGAAGCTTTCTTT.

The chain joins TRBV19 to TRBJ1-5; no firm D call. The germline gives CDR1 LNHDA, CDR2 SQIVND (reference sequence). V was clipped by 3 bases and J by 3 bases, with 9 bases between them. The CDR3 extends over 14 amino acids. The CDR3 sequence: CASSITRTNQPQHF. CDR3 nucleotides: TGTGCCAGTAGTATTACCAGGACCAATCAGCCCCAGCATTTT.

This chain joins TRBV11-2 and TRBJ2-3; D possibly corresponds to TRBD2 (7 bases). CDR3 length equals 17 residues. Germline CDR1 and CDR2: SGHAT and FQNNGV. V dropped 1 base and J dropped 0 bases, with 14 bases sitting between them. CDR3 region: CASSLGGGGPSTDTQYF. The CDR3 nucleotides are TGTGCCAGCAGCTTAGGTGGCGGGGGCCCTAGCACAGATACGCAGTATTTT.

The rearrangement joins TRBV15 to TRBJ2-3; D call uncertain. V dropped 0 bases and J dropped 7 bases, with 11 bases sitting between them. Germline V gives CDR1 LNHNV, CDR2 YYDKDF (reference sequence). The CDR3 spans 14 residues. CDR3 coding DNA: TGTGCCACCAGCAGAGATCCAGGAGAGAATACGCAGTATTTT. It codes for CATSRDPGENTQYF.

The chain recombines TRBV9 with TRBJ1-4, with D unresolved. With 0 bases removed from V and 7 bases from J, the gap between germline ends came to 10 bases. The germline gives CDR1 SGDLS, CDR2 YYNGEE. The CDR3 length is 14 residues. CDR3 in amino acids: CASSVAGFGEKLFF. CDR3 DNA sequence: TGTGCCAGCAGCGTAGCGGGGTTTGGTGAAAAACTGTTTTTT.

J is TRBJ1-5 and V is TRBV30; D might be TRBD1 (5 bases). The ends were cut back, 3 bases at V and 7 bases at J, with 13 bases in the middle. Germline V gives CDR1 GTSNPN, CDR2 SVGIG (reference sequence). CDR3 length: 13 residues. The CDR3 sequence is CAWRNGGGQPQHF. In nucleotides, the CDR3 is TGTGCCTGGAGGAACGGGGGTGGGCAGCCCCAGCATTTT.

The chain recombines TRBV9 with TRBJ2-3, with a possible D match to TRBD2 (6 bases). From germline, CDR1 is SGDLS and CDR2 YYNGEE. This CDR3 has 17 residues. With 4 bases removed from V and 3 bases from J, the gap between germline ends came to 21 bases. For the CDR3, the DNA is TGTGCCAGCAGCCCGGGACGGGGGAGTAGCCTTACAGATACGCAGTATTTT. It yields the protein CASSPGRGSSLTDTQYF.

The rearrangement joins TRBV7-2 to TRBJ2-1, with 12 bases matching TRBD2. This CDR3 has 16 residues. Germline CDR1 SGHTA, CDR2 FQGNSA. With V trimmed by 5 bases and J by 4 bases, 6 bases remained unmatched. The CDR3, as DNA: TGTGCCAGCAGCCCCCCACTAGCGGGGGGATACAATGAGCAGTTCTTC. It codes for CASSPPLAGGYNEQFF. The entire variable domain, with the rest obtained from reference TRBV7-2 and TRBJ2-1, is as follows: GAGVSQSPSNKVTEKGKDVELRCDPISGHTALYWYRQSLGQGLEFLIYFQGNSAPDKSGLPSDRFSAERTGGSVSTLTIQRTQQEDSAVYLCASSPPLAGGYNEQFFGPGTRLTVL.

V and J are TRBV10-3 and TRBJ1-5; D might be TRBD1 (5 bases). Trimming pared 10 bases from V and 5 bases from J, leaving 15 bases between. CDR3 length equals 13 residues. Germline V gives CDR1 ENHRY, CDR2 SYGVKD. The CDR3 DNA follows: TGTGCCAGCGCGGTACAGGACTATCAGCCCCAGCATTTT. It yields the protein CASAVQDYQPQHF.

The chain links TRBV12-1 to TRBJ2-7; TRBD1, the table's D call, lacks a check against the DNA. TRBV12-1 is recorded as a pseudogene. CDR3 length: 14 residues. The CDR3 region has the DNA TGTGCCAGCAGCCCCGGACAGGGGTGTTACGAGCAGTACTTC. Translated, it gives CASSPGQGCYEQYF.

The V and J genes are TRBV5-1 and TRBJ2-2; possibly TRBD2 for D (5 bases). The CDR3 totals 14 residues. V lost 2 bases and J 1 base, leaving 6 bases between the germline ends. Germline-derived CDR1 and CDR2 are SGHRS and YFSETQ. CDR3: CASSFRENTGELFF. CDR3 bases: TGCGCCAGCAGCTTCCGGGAGAACACCGGGGAGCTGTTTTTT.

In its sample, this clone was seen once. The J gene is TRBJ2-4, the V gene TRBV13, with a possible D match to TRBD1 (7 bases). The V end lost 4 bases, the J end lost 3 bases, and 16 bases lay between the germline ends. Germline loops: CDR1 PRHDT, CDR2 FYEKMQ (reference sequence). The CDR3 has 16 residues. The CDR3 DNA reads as TGTGCCAGCAGCTCCAGGACAGGAGGGCACAAAAACATTCAGTACTTC. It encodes CASSSRTGGHKNIQYF.

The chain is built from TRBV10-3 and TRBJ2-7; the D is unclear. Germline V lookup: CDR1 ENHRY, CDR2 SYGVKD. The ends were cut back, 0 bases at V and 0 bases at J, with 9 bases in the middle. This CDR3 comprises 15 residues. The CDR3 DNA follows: TGTGCCATCAGTGAGTCAGGTTTCAGCTCCTACGAGCAGTACTTC. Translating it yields CAISESGFSSYEQYF.

The CDR3 DNA reads TGTGCCATCAGTGCCCCCTCCTATGGCTACACCTTC. This gives the protein CAISAPSYGYTF. This chain joins TRBV10-3 and TRBJ1-2; no reliable D call. CDR1 ENHRY and CDR2 SYGVKD come from the germline V gene. The CDR3 contains 12 residues. Trimming took 4 bases from V and 4 from J, leaving 7 bases between them.

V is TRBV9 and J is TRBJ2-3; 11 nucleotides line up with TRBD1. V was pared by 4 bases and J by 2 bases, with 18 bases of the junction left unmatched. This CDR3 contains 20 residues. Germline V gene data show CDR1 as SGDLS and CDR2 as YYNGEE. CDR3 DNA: TGTGCCAGCAGCTCCCCCATGGGGACAGGGGGTCGGTTGGTCACAGATACGCAGTATTTT. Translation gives CASSSPMGTGGRLVTDTQYF. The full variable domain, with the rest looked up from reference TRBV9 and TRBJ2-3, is DSGVTQTPKHLITATGQRVTLRCSPRSGDLSVYWYQQSLDQGLQFLIQYYNGEERAKGNILERFSAQQFPDLHSELNLSSLELGDSALYFCASSSPMGTGGRLVTDTQYFGPGTRLTVL.

CDR3 nucleotides: TGCAGCGCTTCAGGACTAGCGGGCATCGAGACCCAGTACTTC. Translation gives CSASGLAGIETQYF. This chain joins TRBV29-1 and TRBJ2-5; 11 bases are a match to TRBD2. The trim removed 7 bases at V and 5 bases at J, leaving 9 bases unmatched. Looked up from germline, CDR1 is SQVTM and CDR2 is ANQGSEA. CDR3 length: 14 amino acids.

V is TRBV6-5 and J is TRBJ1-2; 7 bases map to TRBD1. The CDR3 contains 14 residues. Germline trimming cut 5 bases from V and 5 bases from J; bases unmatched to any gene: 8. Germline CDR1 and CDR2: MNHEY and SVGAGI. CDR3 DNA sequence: TGTGCCAGCAGTACCCAGGACAGGAGGTATGGCTACACCTTC. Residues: CASSTQDRRYGYTF.

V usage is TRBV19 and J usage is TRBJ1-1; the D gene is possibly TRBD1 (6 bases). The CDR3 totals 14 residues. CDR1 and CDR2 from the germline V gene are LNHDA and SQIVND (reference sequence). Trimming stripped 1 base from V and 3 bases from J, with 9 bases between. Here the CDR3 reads CASSIGGAYTEAFF. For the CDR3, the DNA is TGTGCCAGTAGTATAGGGGGGGCGTACACTGAAGCTTTCTTT.